This T cell receptor (beta chain) comes out of a study of identical twins. TCRdb ran MiXCR on the 5' RACE reads and lists one entry per CDR3 protein. The sample carries fewer than 250,000 distinct CDR3 sequences, around 6.6% recorded once. Note on this clonotype: Its antigen is unknown.

Germline CDR1 reads KGHDR; CDR2 reads SFDVKD. With 5 bases removed from V and 0 bases from J, the gap between germline ends came to 10 bases. This CDR3 comprises 15 residues. Findings and caveats of the study: Alpha sequences that were out-of-frame and twin-shared showed an excess of low generation probability. Insertions were fewer in abundant cord blood beta clonotypes, whereas memory repertoires showed none of this pattern.

The same sample was also studied in work on yellow fever vaccine responses in identical twins.

The chain recombines TRBV24-1 with TRBJ2-1; unclear D gene. The TCR originated in a woman between 18 and 30 years old in good health. The specimen sequenced was memory (CD45RO+) T cells sorted from blood. This chain's CDR3 is CATSAVWASYNEQFF. The CDR3 DNA reads TGTGCCACCAGTGCAGTGTGGGCCTCCTACAATGAGCAGTTCTTC.